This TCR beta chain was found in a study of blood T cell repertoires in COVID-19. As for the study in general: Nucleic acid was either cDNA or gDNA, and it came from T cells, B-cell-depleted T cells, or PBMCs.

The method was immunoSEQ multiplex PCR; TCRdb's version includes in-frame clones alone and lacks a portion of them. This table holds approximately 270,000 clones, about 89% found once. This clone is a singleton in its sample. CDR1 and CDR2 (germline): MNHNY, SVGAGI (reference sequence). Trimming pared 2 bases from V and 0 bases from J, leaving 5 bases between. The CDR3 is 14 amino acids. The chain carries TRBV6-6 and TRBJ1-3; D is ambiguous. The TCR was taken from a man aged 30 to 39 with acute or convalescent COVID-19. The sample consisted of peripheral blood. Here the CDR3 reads CASSYPSSGNTIYF. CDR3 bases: TGTGCCAGCAGTTACCCGAGCTCTGGAAACACCATATATTTT.